Presented here are 9 T cell receptor beta chains from one specimen sequenced in a study of Ad26.COV2.S vaccination and SARS-CoV-2 variants. Data came from immunoSEQ multiplex PCR; TCRdb stores just in-frame clones and leaves some out. The sample lists 250,000 to 300,000 clones, more than 70% occurring once. Treatment indicated: some 19 received Ad26.COV2.S at low or high dose, single or two shots; several received placebo; per-sample allocation not given. The study sampled participants on day 63 after the first vaccine or placebo injection. The source was peripheral blood, collected in a trial of Ad26.COV2.S vaccine versus placebo. Source of these receptors: a person between 18 and 65 years old who received the Ad26.COV2.S COVID-19 vaccine or a placebo.

The chain employs TRBV5-1 and TRBJ2-3; no clear D gene. The V end was cut by 0 bases, the J end by 8 bases, with 4 bases between. Germline lookup yields CDR1 SGHRS and CDR2 YFSETQ. There are 11 residues in the CDR3. CDR3 nucleotides: TGCGCCAGCAGCTTGGGGGGTACGCAGTATTTT. It codes for CASSLGGTQYF.

The chain recombines TRBV5-1 with TRBJ2-3; no definite D call. The CDR3 spans 13 residues. Trimming pared 0 bases from V and 7 bases from J, leaving 9 bases between. Germline V gene data show CDR1 as SGHRS and CDR2 as YFSETQ. The CDR3 DNA reads TGCGCCAGCAGCTTGGCCGGTGCCAATACGCAGTATTTT. It encodes CASSLAGANTQYF.

The chain joins TRBV10-3 to TRBJ1-1; no firm D call. V gave up 2 bases and J gave up 0 bases, with 19 bases separating them. The CDR3 has 18 residues. CDR1 is ENHRY, CDR2 SYGVKD, per germline. The CDR3 coding sequence is TGTGCCATCAGTGAGGGTTGGTGGGGTGCGACCATGAACACTGAAGCTTTCTTT. This codes for CAISEGWWGATMNTEAFF.

The chain carries TRBV27 and TRBJ2-5, with 7 positions matching TRBD2. Germline V CDR1 and CDR2: MNHEY, SMNVEV (reference sequence). The CDR3 is 15 residues long. J gave up 3 bases and V 0 bases, and 4 bases lay outside the gene matches. For the CDR3, the DNA is TGTGCCAGCAGTTTATCAAAGGGAGGGGAAGAGACCCAGTACTTC. Its translation is CASSLSKGGEETQYF.

The rearrangement links TRBV29-1 to TRBJ1-4; D might be TRBD1 (6 bases). CDR3 length: 13 amino acids. V gave up 4 bases and J gave up 10 bases, with 16 bases separating them. CDR1 is SQVTM, CDR2 ANQGSEA, per germline. The CDR3 protein is CSVARGWDRKLFF. DNA of the CDR3: TGCAGCGTTGCCAGGGGATGGGATAGAAAACTGTTTTTT.

The chain carries TRBV27 and TRBJ2-1; D might be TRBD2 (6 bases). CDR1 is MNHEY and CDR2 is SMNVEV in the germline V gene (reference sequence). Trimming removed 5 bases from V and 12 bases from J, with 23 bases in between. This CDR3 has 15 amino acids. CDR3 residues: CASSPPPAGSRGQFF. The CDR3 DNA reads TGTGCCAGCAGTCCCCCCCCGGCGGGGTCGAGGGGGCAGTTCTTC.

The genes are TRBV29-1 and TRBJ1-2; 10 bases are a match to TRBD1. The CDR3 contains 13 residues. Germline assignment: CDR1 SQVTM and CDR2 ANQGSEA. The J segment lost 3 bases and the V segment lost 6 bases, leaving 4 bases of the junction unmatched. DNA for the CDR3: TGCAGCGTCGGACAGGGGGAAGACTATGGCTACACCTTC. Its translation is CSVGQGEDYGYTF.

The rearrangement links TRBV28 to TRBJ1-2; 10 bases match TRBD1. This CDR3 is 15 amino acids long. Germline lookup yields CDR1 MDHEN and CDR2 SYDVKM. With 6 bases clipped from V and 7 bases from J, the junction kept 11 bases outside the gene matches. Here the CDR3 DNA reads TGTGCCAGCAGCTATCGGGACAGGGGATCGGCTGGCTACACCTTC. It specifies CASSYRDRGSAGYTF.

This clone was seen many times. The chain joins TRBV2 to TRBJ2-7, with 13 bases matching TRBD2. Germline-derived CDR1 and CDR2 are SNHLY and FYNNEI. Losses at the gene ends were 1 base for V and 5 bases for J; bases not matched to a gene: 11. The CDR3 covers 18 residues. CDR3 residues: CASSEELAGGPLDHEQYF. Here the CDR3 DNA reads TGTGCCAGCAGTGAAGAACTAGCGGGAGGGCCCCTCGACCACGAGCAGTACTTC.